This T cell receptor beta chain was recovered during a study of early T cells in non-severe SARS-CoV-2 infection. Study information: The sequenced material was bulk RNA from unsorted whole blood, and its chains were unpaired. Study observations and caveats: Missing private and CD4 specificities, VDJdb matching favored anti-spike CD8 responses.

Individual cDNA molecules were tagged with unique molecular identifiers, the study reported. One entry per CDR3 protein results from TCRdb running MiXCR on the 5' RACE reads. The sample carries tens of thousands of distinct CDR3 sequences, around 10% recorded once. Worth noting for this clonotype: Its specificity is not known. A read error may account for a junction end that differs from germline.

This specimen was whole blood, taken at baseline. The TCR comes from an adult who was a healthcare worker with PCR-confirmed SARS-CoV-2 infection or an uninfected control (not recorded which).

CDR3 bases: TGTGCCAGCAGCCCACTAGCTTACGAGCAATACTTC. Residues: CASSPLAYEQYF. This chain uses TRBV28 with TRBJ2-7, with D tentatively TRBD2 (6 bases). Germline CDR1 is MDHEN and CDR2 is SYDVKM. There are 12 residues in the CDR3.